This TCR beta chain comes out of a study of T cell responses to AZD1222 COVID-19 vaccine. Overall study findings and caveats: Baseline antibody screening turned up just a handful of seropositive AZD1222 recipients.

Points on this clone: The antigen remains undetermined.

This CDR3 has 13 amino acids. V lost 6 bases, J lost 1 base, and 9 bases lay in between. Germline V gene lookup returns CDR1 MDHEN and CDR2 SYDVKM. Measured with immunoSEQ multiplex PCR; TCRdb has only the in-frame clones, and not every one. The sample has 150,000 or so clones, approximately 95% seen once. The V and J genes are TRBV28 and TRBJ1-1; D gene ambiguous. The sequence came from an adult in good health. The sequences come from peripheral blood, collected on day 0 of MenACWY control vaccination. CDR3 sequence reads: CASSLQQNTEAFF. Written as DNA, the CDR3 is TGTGCCAGCAGCTTACAGCAGAACACTGAAGCTTTCTTT.